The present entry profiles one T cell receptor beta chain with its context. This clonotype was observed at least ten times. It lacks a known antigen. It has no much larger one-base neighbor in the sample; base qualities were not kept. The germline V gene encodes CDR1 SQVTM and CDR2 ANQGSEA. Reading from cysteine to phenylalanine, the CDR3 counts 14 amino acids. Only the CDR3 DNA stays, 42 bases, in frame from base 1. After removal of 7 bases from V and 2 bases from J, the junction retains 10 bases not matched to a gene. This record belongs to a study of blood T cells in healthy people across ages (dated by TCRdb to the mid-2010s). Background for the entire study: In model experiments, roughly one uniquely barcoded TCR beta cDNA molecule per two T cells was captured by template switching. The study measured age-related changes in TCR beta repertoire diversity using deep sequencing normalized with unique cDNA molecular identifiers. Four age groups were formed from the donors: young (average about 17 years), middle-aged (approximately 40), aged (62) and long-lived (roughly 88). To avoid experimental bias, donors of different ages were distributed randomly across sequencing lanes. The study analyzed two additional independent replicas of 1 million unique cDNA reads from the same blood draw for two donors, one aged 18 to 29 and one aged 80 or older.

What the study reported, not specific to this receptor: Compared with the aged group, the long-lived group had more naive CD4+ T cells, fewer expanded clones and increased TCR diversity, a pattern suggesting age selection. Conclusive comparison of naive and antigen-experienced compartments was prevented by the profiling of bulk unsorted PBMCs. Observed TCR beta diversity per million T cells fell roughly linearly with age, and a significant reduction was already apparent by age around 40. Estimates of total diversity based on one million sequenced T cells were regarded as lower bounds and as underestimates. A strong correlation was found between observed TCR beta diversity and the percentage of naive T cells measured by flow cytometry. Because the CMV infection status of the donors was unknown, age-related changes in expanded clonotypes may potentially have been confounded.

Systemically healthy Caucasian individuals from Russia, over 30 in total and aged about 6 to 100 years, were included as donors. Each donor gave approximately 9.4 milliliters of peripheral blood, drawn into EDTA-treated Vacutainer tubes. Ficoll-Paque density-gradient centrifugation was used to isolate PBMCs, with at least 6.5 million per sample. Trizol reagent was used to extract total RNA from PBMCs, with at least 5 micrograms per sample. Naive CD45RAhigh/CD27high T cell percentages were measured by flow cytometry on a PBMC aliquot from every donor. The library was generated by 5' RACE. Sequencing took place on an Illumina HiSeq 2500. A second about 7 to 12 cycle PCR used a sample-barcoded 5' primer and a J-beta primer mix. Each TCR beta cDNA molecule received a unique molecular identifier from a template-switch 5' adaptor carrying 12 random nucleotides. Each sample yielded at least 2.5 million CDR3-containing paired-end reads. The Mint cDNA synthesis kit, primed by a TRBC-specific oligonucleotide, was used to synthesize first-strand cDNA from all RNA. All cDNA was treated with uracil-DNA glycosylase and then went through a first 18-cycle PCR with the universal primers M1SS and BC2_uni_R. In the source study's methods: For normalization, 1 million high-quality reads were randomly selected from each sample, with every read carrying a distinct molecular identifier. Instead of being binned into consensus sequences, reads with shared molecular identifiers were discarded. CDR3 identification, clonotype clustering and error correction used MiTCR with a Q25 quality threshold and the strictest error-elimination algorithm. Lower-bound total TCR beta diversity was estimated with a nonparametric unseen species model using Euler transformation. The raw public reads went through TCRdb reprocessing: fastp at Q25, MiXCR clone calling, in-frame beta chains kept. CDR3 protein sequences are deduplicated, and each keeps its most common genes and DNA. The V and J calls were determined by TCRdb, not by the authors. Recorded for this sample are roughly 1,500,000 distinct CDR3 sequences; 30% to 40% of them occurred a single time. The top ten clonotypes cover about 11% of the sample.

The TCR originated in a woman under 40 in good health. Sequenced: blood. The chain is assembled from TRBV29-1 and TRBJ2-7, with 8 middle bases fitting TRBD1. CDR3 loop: CSDPGGGKAYEQYF. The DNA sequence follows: TGCAGCGACCCAGGGGGCGGGAAAGCCTACGAGCAGTACTTC.